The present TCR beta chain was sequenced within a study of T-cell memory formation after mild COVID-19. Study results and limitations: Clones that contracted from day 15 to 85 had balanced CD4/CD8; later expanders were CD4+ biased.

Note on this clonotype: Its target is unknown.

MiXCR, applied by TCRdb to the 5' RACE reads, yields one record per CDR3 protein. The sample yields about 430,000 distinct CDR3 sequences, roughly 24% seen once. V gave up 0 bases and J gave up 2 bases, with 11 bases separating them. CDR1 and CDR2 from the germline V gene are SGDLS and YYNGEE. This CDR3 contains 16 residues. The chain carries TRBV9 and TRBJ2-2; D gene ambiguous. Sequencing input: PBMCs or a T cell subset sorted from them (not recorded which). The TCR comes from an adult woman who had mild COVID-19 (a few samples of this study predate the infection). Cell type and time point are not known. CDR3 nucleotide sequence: TGTGCCAGCAGCGTAGCTGTGGGCCGAAACACCGGGGAGCTGTTTTTT. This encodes CASSVAVGRNTGELFF.